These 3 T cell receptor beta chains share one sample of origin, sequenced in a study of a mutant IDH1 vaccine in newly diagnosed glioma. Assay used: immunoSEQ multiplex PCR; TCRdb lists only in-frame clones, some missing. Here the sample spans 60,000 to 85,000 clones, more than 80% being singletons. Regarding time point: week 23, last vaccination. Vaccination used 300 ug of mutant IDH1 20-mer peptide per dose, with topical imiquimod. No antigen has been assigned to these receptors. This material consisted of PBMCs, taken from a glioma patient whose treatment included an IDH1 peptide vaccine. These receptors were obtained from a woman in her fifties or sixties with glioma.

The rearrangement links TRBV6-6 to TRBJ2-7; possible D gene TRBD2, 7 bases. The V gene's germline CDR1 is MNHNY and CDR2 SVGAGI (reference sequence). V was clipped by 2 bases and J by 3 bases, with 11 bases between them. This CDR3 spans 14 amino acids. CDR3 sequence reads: CASSYRGGDYEQYF. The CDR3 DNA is TGTGCCAGCAGTTACAGAGGGGGGGACTACGAGCAGTACTTC.

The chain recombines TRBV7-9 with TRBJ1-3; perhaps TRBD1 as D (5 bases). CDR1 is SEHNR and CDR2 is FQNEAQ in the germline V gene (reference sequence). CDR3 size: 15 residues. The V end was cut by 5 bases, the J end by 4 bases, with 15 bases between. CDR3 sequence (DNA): TGTGCCAGCAGCGCAGACGGGACCTTCGGAAACACCATATATTTT. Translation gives CASSADGTFGNTIYF.

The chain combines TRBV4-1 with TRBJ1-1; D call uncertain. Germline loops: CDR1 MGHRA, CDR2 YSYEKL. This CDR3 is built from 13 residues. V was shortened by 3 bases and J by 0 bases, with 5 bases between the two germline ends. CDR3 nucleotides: TGCGCCAGCAGCCAGGGTGTGAACACTGAAGCTTTCTTT. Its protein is CASSQGVNTEAFF.